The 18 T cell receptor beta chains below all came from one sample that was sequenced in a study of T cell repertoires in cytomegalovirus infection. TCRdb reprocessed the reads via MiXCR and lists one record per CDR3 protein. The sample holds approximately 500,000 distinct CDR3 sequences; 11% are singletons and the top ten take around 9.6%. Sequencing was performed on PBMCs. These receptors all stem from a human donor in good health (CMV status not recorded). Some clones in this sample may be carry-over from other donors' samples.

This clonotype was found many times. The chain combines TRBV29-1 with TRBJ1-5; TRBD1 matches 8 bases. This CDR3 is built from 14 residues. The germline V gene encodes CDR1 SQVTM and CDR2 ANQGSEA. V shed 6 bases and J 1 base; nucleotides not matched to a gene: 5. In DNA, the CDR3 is TGCAGCGTCGGACAGGGTGCGAGCAATCAGCCCCAGCATTTT. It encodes CSVGQGASNQPQHF.

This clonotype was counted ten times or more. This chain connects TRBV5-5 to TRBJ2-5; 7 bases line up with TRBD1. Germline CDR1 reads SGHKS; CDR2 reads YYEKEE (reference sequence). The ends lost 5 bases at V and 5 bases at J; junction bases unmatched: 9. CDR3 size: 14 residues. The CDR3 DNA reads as TGTGCCAGCAGTTTCACAGGGGCCTCGGAGACCCAGTACTTC. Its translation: CASSFTGASETQYF.

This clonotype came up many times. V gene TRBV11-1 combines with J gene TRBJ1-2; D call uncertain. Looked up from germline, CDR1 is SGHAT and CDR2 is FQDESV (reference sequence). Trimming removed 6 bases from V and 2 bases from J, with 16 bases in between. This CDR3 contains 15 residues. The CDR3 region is CASSYGPNPNYGYTF. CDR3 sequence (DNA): TGTGCCAGCAGTTACGGACCAAACCCCAACTATGGCTACACCTTC.

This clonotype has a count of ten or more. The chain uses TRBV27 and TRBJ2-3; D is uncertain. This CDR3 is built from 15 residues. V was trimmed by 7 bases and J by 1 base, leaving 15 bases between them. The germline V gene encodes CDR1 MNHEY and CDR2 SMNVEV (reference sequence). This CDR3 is CASIPLPDGTDTQYF. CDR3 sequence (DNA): TGTGCCAGCATTCCGCTTCCTGACGGCACAGATACGCAGTATTTT.

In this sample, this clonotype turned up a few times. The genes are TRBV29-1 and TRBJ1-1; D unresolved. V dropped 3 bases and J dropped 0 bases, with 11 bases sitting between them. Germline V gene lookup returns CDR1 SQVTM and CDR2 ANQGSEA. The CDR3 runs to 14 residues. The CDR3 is CSVEGLRVNTEAFF. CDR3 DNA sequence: TGCAGCGTTGAGGGATTACGAGTGAACACTGAAGCTTTCTTT.

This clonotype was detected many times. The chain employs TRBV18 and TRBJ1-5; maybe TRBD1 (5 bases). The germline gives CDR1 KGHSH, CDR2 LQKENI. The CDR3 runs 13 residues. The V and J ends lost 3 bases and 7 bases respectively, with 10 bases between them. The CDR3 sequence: CASSPGPRQPQHF. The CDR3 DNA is TGTGCCAGCTCACCGGGGCCTAGGCAGCCCCAGCATTTT.

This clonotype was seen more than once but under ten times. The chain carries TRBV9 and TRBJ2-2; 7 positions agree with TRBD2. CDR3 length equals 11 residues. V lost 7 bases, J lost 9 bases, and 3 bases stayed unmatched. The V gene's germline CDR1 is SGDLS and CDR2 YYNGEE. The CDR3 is CASGGGRELFF. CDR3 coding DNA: TGTGCCAGCGGGGGGGGTAGGGAGCTGTTTTTT.

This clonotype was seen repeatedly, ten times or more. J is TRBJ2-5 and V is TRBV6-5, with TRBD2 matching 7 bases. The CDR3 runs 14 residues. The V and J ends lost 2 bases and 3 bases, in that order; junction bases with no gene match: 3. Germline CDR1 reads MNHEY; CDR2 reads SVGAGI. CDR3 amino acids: CASSYGRGEETQYF. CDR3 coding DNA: TGTGCCAGCAGTTACGGACGGGGGGAAGAGACCCAGTACTTC.

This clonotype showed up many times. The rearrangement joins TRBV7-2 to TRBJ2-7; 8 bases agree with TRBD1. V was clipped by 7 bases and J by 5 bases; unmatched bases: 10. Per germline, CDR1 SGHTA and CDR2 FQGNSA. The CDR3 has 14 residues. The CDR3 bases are TGTGCCAGCAACCTTAATCACAGGGGGAACGAGCAGTACTTC. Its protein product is CASNLNHRGNEQYF.

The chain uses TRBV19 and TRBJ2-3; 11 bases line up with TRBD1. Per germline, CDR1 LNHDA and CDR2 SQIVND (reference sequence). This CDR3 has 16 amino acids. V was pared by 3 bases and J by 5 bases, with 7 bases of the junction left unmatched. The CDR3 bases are TGTGCCAGTAGTATCCCGCGGACAGGGGGCCGAGATACGCAGTATTTT. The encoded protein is CASSIPRTGGRDTQYF.

DNA of the CDR3: TGCAGTGCGCGGGACTACTCCAGCTCCTACGAGCAGTACTTC. It is translated as CSARDYSSSYEQYF. The rearrangement links TRBV20-1 to TRBJ2-7; 7 nucleotides match TRBD2. Germline V gene sequence: CDR1 DFQATT, CDR2 SNEGSKA (reference sequence). The CDR3 is 14 residues long. Losses at the gene ends were 6 bases for V and 0 bases for J; bases not matched to a gene: 8.

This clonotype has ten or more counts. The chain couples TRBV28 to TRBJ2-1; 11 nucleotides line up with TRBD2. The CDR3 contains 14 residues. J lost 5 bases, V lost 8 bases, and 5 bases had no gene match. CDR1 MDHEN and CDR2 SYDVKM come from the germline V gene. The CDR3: CASLVAGGHNEQFF. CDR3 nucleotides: TGTGCCAGCCTGGTAGCGGGAGGGCACAATGAGCAGTTCTTC.

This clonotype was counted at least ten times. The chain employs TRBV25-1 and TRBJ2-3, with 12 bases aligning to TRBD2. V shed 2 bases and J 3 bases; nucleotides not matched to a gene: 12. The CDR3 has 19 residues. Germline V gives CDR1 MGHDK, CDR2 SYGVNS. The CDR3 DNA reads TGTGCCAGCAGTGAACTGCGACTAGCGGGAGTATCAAGGACAGATACGCAGTATTTT. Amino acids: CASSELRLAGVSRTDTQYF. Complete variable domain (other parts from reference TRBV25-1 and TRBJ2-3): EADIYQTPRYLVIGTGKKITLECSQTMGHDKMYWYQQDPGMELHLIHYSYGVNSTEKGDLSSESTVSRIRTEHFPLTLESARPSHTSQYLCASSELRLAGVSRTDTQYFGPGTRLTVL.

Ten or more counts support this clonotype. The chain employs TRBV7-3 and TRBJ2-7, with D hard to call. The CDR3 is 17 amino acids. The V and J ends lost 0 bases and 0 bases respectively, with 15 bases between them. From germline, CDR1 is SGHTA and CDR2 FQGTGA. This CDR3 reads CASSLTNVAGFSYEQYF. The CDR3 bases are TGTGCCAGCAGCTTAACGAACGTTGCAGGCTTCTCCTACGAGCAGTACTTC.

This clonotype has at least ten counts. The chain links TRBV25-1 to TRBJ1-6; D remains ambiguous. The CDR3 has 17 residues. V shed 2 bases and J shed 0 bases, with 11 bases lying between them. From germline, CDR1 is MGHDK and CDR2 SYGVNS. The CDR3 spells CASSEEELSSYNSPLHF. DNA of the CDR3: TGTGCCAGCAGTGAAGAGGAGTTAAGCTCCTATAATTCACCCCTCCACTTT.

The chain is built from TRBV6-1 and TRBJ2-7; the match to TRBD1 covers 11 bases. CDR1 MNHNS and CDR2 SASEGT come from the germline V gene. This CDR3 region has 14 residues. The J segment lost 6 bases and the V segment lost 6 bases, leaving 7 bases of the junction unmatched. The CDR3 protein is CASSQPGTGGEQYF. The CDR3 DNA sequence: TGTGCCAGCAGCCAACCCGGGACAGGGGGCGAGCAGTACTTC.

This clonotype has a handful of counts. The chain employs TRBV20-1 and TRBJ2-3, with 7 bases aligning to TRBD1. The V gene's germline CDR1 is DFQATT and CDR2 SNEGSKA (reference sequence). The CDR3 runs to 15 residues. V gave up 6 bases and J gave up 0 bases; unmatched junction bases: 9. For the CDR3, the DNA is TGCAGTGCCTCTTCCACAGGGGAGAGCACAGATACGCAGTATTTT. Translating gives CSASSTGESTDTQYF.

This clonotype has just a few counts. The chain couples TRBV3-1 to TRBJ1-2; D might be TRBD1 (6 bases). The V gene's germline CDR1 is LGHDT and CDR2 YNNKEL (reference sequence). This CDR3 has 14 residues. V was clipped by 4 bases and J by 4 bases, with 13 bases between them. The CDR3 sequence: CASSRRGRPYGYTF. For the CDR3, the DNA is TGTGCCAGCAGCCGCAGGGGCCGCCCCTATGGCTACACCTTC.